Detailed here is one T cell receptor beta chain. This likely comes from a read error, as the CDR3 has no conserved phenylalanine or tryptophan at its end. V was shortened by 10 bases and J by 6 bases, with 18 bases between the two germline ends. Germline V gene sequence: CDR1 SGHVS, CDR2 FQNEAQ. This CDR3 is 14 amino acids long. This sample stems from a study of tumor-infiltrating lymphocytes in glioblastoma multiforme. TCR beta libraries were built from RNA through three nested multiplex PCR rounds using modified ARM-PCR. Unique molecular identifiers were not described for the libraries. TCRdb reprocessed the multiplex PCR reads with MiXCR, giving one entry per CDR3 protein. There are about 12,000 distinct CDR3 sequences in the sample; roughly 67% occur only once, and around a third lies in the top ten.

The clonotype originates from a male donor with glioblastoma. The chain is built from TRBV7-8 and TRBJ2-2; D possibly corresponds to TRBD2 (5 bases). Sequencing input: brain tumor tissue. The CDR3 DNA reads as TGTGCCAACACCTTAAGGAGGATCGCCGGGGAGCTGTTTATT. It codes for CANTLRRIAGELFI.